This T cell receptor beta chain was identified during a study of T-cell reconstitution after alpha-beta-depleted transplantation in children. The TCRbeta library was prepared with unique molecular identifiers. TCRdb reprocessed the PCR reads via MiXCR and lists one record per CDR3 protein. The data contain hundreds of thousands of distinct CDR3 sequences, roughly 15% of them singletons. V was pared by 7 bases and J by 5 bases, with 17 bases between. CDR3 length: 14 amino acids. Germline V gene lookup returns CDR1 SGHTA and CDR2 FQGNSA. The TCR comes from a human donor who donated a stem cell graft to a child with acute myeloid leukemia. The J gene is TRBJ2-5, the V gene TRBV7-2; D may be TRBD1 (5 bases). Material: PBMCs from the stem cell graft donor, obtained from the stem cell graft. The CDR3 DNA sequence: TGTGCCAGCACCAAACCAGGGATACGGGAGACCCAGTACTTC. Translation: CASTKPGIRETQYF.